Here is one TCR beta chain with its context. The germline V and J ends were trimmed by 0 bases and 7 bases, with 18 bases remaining between them. The CDR3 contains 16 residues. Germline assignment: CDR1 LGHNA and CDR2 YNFKEQ. Using constant-segment primers, 5'RACE produced TCR alpha and TCR beta cDNA libraries carrying sample barcodes and UMIs. TCRdb analysed the 5' RACE reads with MiXCR anew, one entry per CDR3 protein. The table shows 65,000 to 90,000 distinct CDR3 sequences, with around 13% occurring only once. These data belong to a study of T-cell memory formation after mild COVID-19. Sequenced material: PBMCs or a T cell subset sorted from them (not recorded which). V usage is TRBV4-2 and J usage is TRBJ2-5; D could derive from TRBD1 or TRBD2 (7 bases each). This clonotype was sampled from a man aged 18 to 29 who had mild COVID-19 (a few samples of this study predate the infection). Cell type and time point are not known. The CDR3 sequence is CASSQDPAGRGRTQYF. The CDR3 region has the DNA TGTGCCAGCAGCCAAGATCCAGCGGGGAGGGGGCGGACCCAGTACTTC.